This T cell receptor (beta chain) was captured by sequencing in a study of blood T cell repertoires in COVID-19. Germline V gene sequence: CDR1 LNHDA, CDR2 SQIVND (reference sequence). The germline V and J ends were trimmed by 5 bases and 5 bases, with 18 bases remaining between them. The length of the CDR3 is 15 residues. Assay used: immunoSEQ multiplex PCR; TCRdb lists only in-frame clones, some missing. The table shows roughly 350,000 clones, with approximately 90% occurring only once. The sample holds one count of this clone. Sequencing was performed on peripheral blood. The rearrangement joins TRBV19 to TRBJ1-1, with D uncertain. This sequence was found in a woman younger than 30 who had recovered from COVID-19. CDR3 amino acids: CASSARAPTRTEAFF. As DNA, the CDR3 is TGTGCCAGTAGTGCGAGGGCCCCGACGCGGACTGAAGCTTTCTTT.